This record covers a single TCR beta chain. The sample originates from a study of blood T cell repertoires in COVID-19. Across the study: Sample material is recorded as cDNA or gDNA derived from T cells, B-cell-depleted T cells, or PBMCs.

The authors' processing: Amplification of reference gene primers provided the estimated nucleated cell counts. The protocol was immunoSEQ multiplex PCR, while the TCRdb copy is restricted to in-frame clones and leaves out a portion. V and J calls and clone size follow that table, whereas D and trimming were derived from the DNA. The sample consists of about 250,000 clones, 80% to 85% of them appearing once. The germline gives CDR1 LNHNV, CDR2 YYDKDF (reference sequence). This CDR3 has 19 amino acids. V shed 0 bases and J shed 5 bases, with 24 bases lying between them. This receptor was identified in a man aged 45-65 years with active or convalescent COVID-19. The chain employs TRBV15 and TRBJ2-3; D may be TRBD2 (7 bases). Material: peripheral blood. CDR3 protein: CATSRDQGRGGAGRDTQYF. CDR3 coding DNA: TGTGCCACCAGCAGAGACCAGGGACGAGGGGGGGCCGGTAGAGATACGCAGTATTTT.